This T cell receptor (beta chain) was sequenced during a study of blood T cell repertoires in COVID-19. Background on the study: From T cells, B-cell-depleted T cells, or PBMCs came the material, which was cDNA or gDNA.

CDR3 length: 16 amino acids. The germline CDR1 and CDR2 sequences are GTSNPN and SVGIG (reference sequence). J was trimmed by 2 bases and V by 1 base; bases with no gene match: 6. Original methodology: Reference gene primer amplification gave nucleated cell count estimates. Clones were read by immunoSEQ multiplex PCR, and TCRdb kept only the in-frame ones, dropping some. The V and J calls and clone size come from that table; D and trimming were worked out from the DNA. The repertoire holds around 330,000 clones, with approximately 88% as singletons. The sequenced material came from peripheral blood. This TCR was sampled from a young woman with COVID-19, enrolled during active disease. The chain combines TRBV30 with TRBJ1-5; TRBD1 matches at 9 bases. The CDR3 DNA reads as TGTGCCTGGAGTGCTCTACAGGGGGCAGGCAATCAGCCCCAGCATTTT. This sequence encodes CAWSALQGAGNQPQHF.